This TCR beta chain was recovered during a study of Ad26.COV2.S vaccination and SARS-CoV-2 variants. The overall study: The COV1001 Ad26.COV2.S trial arm included the donor.

Data came from immunoSEQ multiplex PCR; TCRdb stores just in-frame clones and leaves some out. The sample carries 350,000 to 500,000 clones, 80% to 95% recorded once. General study points: It was found that vaccine and placebo recipients had similar non-spike TCR breadth.

This CDR3 is built from 17 residues. Looked up from germline, CDR1 is MNHEY and CDR2 is SMNVEV (reference sequence). Trimming cost V 7 bases and J 6 bases; bases outside gene matches: 18. As to treatment: 15 to 20 received Ad26.COV2.S at low or high dose, single or two shots; five or six received placebo; per-sample allocation not given. Sampling occurred on day 63 after the first vaccine or placebo injection. As concerns this clone: Its target is unknown.

Here the sequenced sample was peripheral blood, taken in a trial of Ad26.COV2.S vaccine versus placebo. This rearrangement joins TRBV27 to TRBJ1-5; 7 bases line up with TRBD1. The sequence was collected from a person between 18 and 65 years old who received the Ad26.COV2.S COVID-19 vaccine or a placebo. This CDR3 reads CASTTLETGYVCQPQHF. CDR3 nucleotides: TGTGCCAGCACCACTTTAGAGACAGGGTATGTTTGTCAGCCCCAGCATTTT.